This T cell receptor beta chain was recovered during a study of neurological immune-mediated disorders. Notes on the study in general: Sharing of CDR3 amino acid sequences among expanded clones across subjects was absent, suggesting private repertoires in all groups.

This clonotype was counted many times. Its antigen is undetermined. Looked up from germline, CDR1 is SGHRS and CDR2 is YFSETQ. Trimming took 4 bases from V and 0 from J; bases not matched to a gene: 4. CDR3 length: 15 residues. The time point: longitudinal time-point 2. Unsorted libraries were derived from 2 million PBMCs stored at -80 C. Synthesis of cDNA was performed by 5'RACE using 10-nucleotide random UMIs. MiXCR, applied by TCRdb to the 5' RACE reads, yields one record per CDR3 protein. This table holds about 60,000 distinct CDR3 sequences, around 9.7% found once. The V call is TRBV5-1, the J call TRBJ2-1; 7 positions match TRBD2. Sequenced: PBMCs. The sequence came from a man aged 25 to 40 in good health. The CDR3 DNA reads TGCGCCAGCAGCCTAATAGCGGGCTCCTACAATGAGCAGTTCTTC. It translates to CASSLIAGSYNEQFF.